The 7 T cell receptor beta chains below all came from one sample that was sequenced in a study of T-cell reconstitution after alpha-beta-depleted transplantation in children. Unique molecular identifiers featured in how the TCRbeta library was prepared. One entry per CDR3 protein, called by TCRdb with MiXCR from the PCR reads. The sample lists almost 500,000 distinct CDR3 sequences, about 11% occurring once. Sequenced material: PBMCs, taken before TCRalphabeta/CD19-depleted stem cell transplant. The receptors shown here come from a child aged 2-15 years with inherited bone marrow failure, due to receive a stem cell transplant.

This clonotype turned up a few times. The V and J genes are TRBV18 and TRBJ2-6; D unresolved. V was shortened by 3 bases and J by 0 bases, with 15 bases between the two germline ends. CDR1 is KGHSH, CDR2 LQKENI, per germline. The CDR3 length is 18 residues. This CDR3 reads CASSPFGGTSSGANVLTF. The CDR3 region has the DNA TGTGCCAGCTCACCTTTCGGCGGAACAAGCTCTGGGGCCAACGTCCTGACTTTC.

Ten or more counts support this clonotype. This rearrangement joins TRBV11-1 to TRBJ2-1; the match to TRBD2 covers 7 bases. Looked up from germline, CDR1 is SGHAT and CDR2 is FQDESV (reference sequence). V trimming: 5 bases; J trimming: 9 bases; junction bases outside the gene matches: 25. CDR3 length: 19 residues. The CDR3 loop is CASSPRLRGGLVKGSEQFF. CDR3 bases: TGTGCCAGCAGCCCCCGTCTACGGGGAGGACTAGTAAAGGGTAGTGAGCAGTTCTTC. Full variable domain (outside the CDR3, taken from reference TRBV11-1 and TRBJ2-1): EAEVAQSPRYKITEKSQAVAFWCDPISGHATLYWYRQILGQGPELLVQFQDESVVDDSQLPKDRFSAERLKGVDSTLKIQPAELGDSAMYLCASSPRLRGGLVKGSEQFFGPGTRLTVL.

For this clonotype: Possible read error: a much larger clone is one base away. V usage is TRBV7-9 and J usage is TRBJ2-1; 7 bases map to TRBD2. The CDR3 loop spans 15 amino acids. Germline V gene lookup returns CDR1 SEHNR and CDR2 FQNEAQ (reference sequence). The CDR3 region is CASSFGWGDYNDQFF. The CDR3 DNA follows: TGTGCCAGCAGCTTCGGATGGGGGGACTACAATGACCAGTTCTTC.

This clonotype came up many times. J is TRBJ1-5 and V is TRBV20-1; TRBD1 matches at 9 bases. J lost 5 bases, V lost 6 bases, and 2 bases had no gene match. The germline gives CDR1 DFQATT, CDR2 SNEGSKA (reference sequence). CDR3 length: 12 amino acids. As DNA, the CDR3 is TGCAGTGCCGGGACAGGGCATCAGCCCCAGCATTTT. Amino acids: CSAGTGHQPQHF.

This clonotype came up a few times. This chain joins TRBV18 and TRBJ2-3, with D possibly being TRBD1 (5 bases). The CDR3 has 15 amino acids. The germline CDR1 and CDR2 sequences are KGHSH and LQKENI. Trimming stripped 1 base from V and 2 bases from J, with 10 bases between. This chain's CDR3 is CASSPRDSATDTQYF. In DNA form, the CDR3 reads TGTGCCAGCTCACCACGCGACAGCGCCACAGATACGCAGTATTTT.

In this sample, this clonotype turned up once. Just one base apart from a much larger clone, this may be a read error. The conserved final phenylalanine or tryptophan is absent from the CDR3, which likely points to a read error. V gene TRBV25-1 combines with J gene TRBJ2-1; the D gene is possibly TRBD2 (6 bases). Germline CDR1 reads MGHDK; CDR2 reads SYGVNS. V lost 5 bases and J lost 8, with 22 bases in between. This CDR3 contains 16 residues. The CDR3: CASSLPEGLRADEQFL. The CDR3, as DNA: TGTGCCAGCAGTCTCCCGGAGGGTCTAAGGGCCGATGAGCAGTTCCTC.

This clonotype was counted at least ten times. The V call is TRBV6-6, the J call TRBJ2-7, with no clear D. Germline assignment: CDR1 MNHNY and CDR2 SVGAGI (reference sequence). The CDR3 is 12 residues long. Trimming took 8 bases from V and 5 from J, leaving 13 bases between them. CDR3 in amino acids: CASGNRVHEQYF. DNA of the CDR3: TGTGCCAGCGGTAATAGGGTTCACGAGCAGTACTTC.